This entry concerns a single TCR beta chain. V gave up 0 bases and J gave up 3 bases, with 12 bases separating them. The length of the CDR3 is 16 residues. Germline values: CDR1 SGDLS, CDR2 YYNGEE. This specimen comes from a study of blood T cell repertoires in COVID-19. About the research overall: Sites in the United States, Italy and Spain provided acute and convalescent COVID-19 samples. Sample material is recorded as cDNA or gDNA derived from T cells, B-cell-depleted T cells, or PBMCs.

As originally analysed: Estimates of nucleated cell counts were drawn from the amplification of reference gene primers. Produced via immunoSEQ multiplex PCR; TCRdb's table is partial and in-frame only. V and J calls and clone size are those listed in that table; D and trimming were worked out from the DNA. The sample yields about 260,000 clones, around 83% seen once. Sequencing was performed on peripheral blood. V gene TRBV9 combines with J gene TRBJ2-2; TRBD1 might be the D (6 bases). This sequence was found in a man aged 18 to 29 with active or convalescent COVID-19. The CDR3 coding sequence is TGTGCCAGCAGCGTAGGAAAGGACAGAGACACCGGGGAGCTGTTTTTT. Translating it yields CASSVGKDRDTGELFF. Filled out from reference TRBV9 and TRBJ2-2, the complete variable domain reads DSGVTQTPKHLITATGQRVTLRCSPRSGDLSVYWYQQSLDQGLQFLIQYYNGEERAKGNILERFSAQQFPDLHSELNLSSLELGDSALYFCASSVGKDRDTGELFFGEGSRLTVL.